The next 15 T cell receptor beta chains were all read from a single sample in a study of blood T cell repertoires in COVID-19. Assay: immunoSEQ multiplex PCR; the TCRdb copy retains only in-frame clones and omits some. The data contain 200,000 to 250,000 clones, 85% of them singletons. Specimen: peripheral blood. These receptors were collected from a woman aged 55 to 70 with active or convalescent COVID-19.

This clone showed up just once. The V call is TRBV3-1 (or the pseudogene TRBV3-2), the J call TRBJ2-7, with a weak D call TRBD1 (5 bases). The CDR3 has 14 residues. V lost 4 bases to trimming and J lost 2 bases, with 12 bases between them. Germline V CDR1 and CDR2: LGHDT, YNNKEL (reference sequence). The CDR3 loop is CASSPPGRAYEQYV. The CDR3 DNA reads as TGTGCCAGCAGCCCCCCCGGCAGGGCCTACGAGCAGTACGTC.

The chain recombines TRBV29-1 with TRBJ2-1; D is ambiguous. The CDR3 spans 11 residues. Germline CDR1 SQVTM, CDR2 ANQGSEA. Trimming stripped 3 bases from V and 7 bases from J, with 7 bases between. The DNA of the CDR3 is TGCAGCGTTGAGGTCGGTAATGAGCAGTTCTTC. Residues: CSVEVGNEQFF.

The CDR3 loop reads CASSPLGTDTQYF. The CDR3 nucleotides read TGCGCCAGCAGCCCGCTAGGCACAGATACGCAGTATTTT. This chain links TRBV5-1 with TRBJ2-3; D gene unclear. V lost 4 bases and J lost 1, with 7 bases in between. Germline V CDR1 and CDR2: SGHRS, YFSETQ. The CDR3 consists of 13 residues. Based on the CDR3 plus reference TRBV5-1 and TRBJ2-3, the full variable domain is KAGVTQTPRYLIKTRGQQVTLSCSPISGHRSVSWYQQTPGQGLQFLFEYFSETQRNKGNFPGRFSGRQFSNSRSEMNVSTLELGDSALYLCASSPLGTDTQYFGPGTRLTVL.

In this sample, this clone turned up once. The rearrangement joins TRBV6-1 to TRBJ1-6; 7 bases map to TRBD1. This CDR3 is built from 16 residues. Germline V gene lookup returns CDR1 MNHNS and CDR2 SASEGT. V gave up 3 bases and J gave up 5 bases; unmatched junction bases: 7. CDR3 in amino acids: CASSEFVGTDNSPLHF. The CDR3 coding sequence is TGTGCCAGCAGTGAGTTCGTCGGGACAGATAATTCACCCCTCCACTTT.

CDR3 DNA sequence: TGCAGCGCCGCTCTCGGGGGGCACCAGCCCCAGCATTTT. It specifies CSAALGGHQPQHF. The rearrangement joins TRBV29-1 to TRBJ1-5; D may be TRBD1 (6 bases). With 7 bases removed from V and 7 bases from J, the gap between germline ends came to 17 bases. Germline assignment: CDR1 SQVTM and CDR2 ANQGSEA. The CDR3 spans 13 residues.

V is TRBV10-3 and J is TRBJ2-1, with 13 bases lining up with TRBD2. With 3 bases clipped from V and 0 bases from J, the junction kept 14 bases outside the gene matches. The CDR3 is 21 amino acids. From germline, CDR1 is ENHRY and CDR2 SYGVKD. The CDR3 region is CAISDIKGLAGAPNSYNEQFF. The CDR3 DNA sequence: TGTGCCATCAGTGACATAAAAGGACTAGCGGGAGCTCCGAACTCCTACAATGAGCAGTTCTTC.

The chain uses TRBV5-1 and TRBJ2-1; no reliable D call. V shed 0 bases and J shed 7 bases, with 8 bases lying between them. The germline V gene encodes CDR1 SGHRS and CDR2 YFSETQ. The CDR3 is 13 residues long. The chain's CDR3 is CASSLGATNEQFF. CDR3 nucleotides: TGCGCCAGCAGCTTGGGAGCGACTAATGAGCAGTTCTTC.

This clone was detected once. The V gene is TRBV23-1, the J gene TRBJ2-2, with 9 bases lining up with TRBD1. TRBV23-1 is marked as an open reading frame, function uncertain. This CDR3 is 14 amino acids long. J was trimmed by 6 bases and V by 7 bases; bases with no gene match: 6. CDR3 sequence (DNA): TGCGCCAGCACCCCTCGACAGGGGGCCGGGGAGCTGTTTTTT. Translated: CASTPRQGAGELFF.

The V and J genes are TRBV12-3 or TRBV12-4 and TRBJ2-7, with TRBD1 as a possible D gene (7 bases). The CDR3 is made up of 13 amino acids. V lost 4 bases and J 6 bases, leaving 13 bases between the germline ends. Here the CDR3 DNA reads TGTGCCAGCAGTTCGACTCAGGGGGGCGAGCAGTACTTC. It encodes CASSSTQGGEQYF.

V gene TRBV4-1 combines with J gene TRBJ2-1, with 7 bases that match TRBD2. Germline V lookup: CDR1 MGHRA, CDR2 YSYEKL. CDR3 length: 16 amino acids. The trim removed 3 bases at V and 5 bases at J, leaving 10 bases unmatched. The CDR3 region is CASSQNAGVPDNEQFF. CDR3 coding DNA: TGCGCCAGCAGCCAGAACGCGGGGGTCCCCGACAATGAGCAGTTCTTC.

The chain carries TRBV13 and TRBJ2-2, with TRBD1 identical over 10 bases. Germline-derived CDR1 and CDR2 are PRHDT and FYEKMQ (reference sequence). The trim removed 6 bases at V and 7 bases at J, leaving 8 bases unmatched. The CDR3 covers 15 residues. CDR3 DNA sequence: TGTGCCAGCAGACATCAGACAGGGGGCTACGGGGAGCTGTTTTTT. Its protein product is CASRHQTGGYGELFF.

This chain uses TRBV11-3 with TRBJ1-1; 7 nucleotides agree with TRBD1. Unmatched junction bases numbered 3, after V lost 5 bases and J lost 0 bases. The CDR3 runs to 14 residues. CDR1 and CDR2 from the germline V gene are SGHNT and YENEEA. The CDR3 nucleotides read TGTGCCAGCAGCCCAGGGGGGTTGAACACTGAAGCTTTCTTT. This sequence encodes CASSPGGLNTEAFF.

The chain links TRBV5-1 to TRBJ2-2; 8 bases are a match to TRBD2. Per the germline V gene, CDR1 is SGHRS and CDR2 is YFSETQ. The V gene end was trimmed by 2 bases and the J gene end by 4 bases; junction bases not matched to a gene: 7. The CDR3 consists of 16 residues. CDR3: CASSFTGGLGTGELFF. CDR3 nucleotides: TGCGCCAGCAGCTTTACGGGGGGGCTAGGCACCGGGGAGCTGTTTTTT. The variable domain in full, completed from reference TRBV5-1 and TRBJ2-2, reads KAGVTQTPRYLIKTRGQQVTLSCSPISGHRSVSWYQQTPGQGLQFLFEYFSETQRNKGNFPGRFSGRQFSNSRSEMNVSTLELGDSALYLCASSFTGGLGTGELFFGEGSRLTVL.

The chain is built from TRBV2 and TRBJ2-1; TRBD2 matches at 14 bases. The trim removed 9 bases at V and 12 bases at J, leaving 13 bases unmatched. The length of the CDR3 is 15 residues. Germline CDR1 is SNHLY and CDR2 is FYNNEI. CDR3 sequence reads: CARGTSGGNARGQFF. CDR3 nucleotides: TGTGCCAGGGGGACTAGCGGGGGTAACGCGCGAGGGCAGTTCTTC.

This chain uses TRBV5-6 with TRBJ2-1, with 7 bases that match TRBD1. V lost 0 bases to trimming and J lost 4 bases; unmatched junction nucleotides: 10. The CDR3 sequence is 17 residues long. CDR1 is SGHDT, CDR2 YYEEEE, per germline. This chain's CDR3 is CASSLVPGQTYYNEQFF. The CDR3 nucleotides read TGTGCCAGCAGCTTGGTCCCGGGACAGACCTATTACAATGAGCAGTTCTTC.